This T cell receptor (beta chain) was identified in a study of CD8+ T cells in alopecia areata. Study-wide points: Among the cells sequenced in scalp samples are also the resident alphabeta T cells of normal skin. Clarity of TCR sharing across patients fell short of that in mice, possibly HLA-related.

Extracted from the samples, RNA was reverse transcribed into cDNA to serve as the sequencing template. The protocol was immunoSEQ multiplex PCR, while the TCRdb copy is restricted to in-frame clones and leaves out a portion. The sample gives 90,000 to 100,000 clones, under 70% of which show up once; 15% to 19% is in the top ten. Turning to this clone: As yet, its antigen is unknown.

Described treatment: oral pan-JAK inhibitor, 5-10 mg twice daily. From PBMCs, CD4+ and CD8+ T cells were sorted. In germline, CDR1 is SEHNR, CDR2 FQNEAQ (reference sequence). V shed 1 base and J shed 0 bases, with 10 bases lying between them. The CDR3 extends over 17 amino acids. The TCR was taken from a human donor with alopecia areata. The sequences come from CD8+ T cells sorted from blood, collected at week 4, from a patient treated with tofacitinib. This sequence joins TRBV7-9 and TRBJ2-6; possible D gene TRBD2, 5 bases. In DNA form, the CDR3 reads TGTGCCAGCAGCTTAGGTCCGGGAAACTCTGGGGCCAACGTCCTGACTTTC. Protein sequence: CASSLGPGNSGANVLTF.